Listed below are T cell receptor beta chains from one sample, sequenced in a study of control samples from healthy donors and cancer patients. The protocol was immunoSEQ multiplex PCR, while the TCRdb copy is restricted to in-frame clones and leaves out a portion. The sample records about 150,000 clones, around nine tenths being singletons. Sequencing was performed on blood. The receptors derive from a man in his late teens or twenties in good health. Both conserved end residues are part of each CDR3. The D gene is left open where the match is weak. A clone size is listed for some rows: how often the clone was seen (once, few, many), or a class if it is expanded.

D: NA; J: TRBJ2-3; size: NA; V: TRBV12-3/TRBV12-4; CDR3: CATKFSGDTQYF
D: NA; J: TRBJ2-3; size: once; V: TRBV28; CDR3: CASSELIATQYF
D: NA; J: TRBJ2-5; size: NA; V: TRBV6-5; CDR3: CASSYSWEQETQYF
D: NA; J: TRBJ1-6; size: NA; V: TRBV27; CDR3: CASSNRGLNSPLHF
D: TRBD1; J: TRBJ2-7; size: NA; V: TRBV5-8; CDR3: CASNHRQGVSYEQYF
D: NA; J: TRBJ2-3; size: NA; V: TRBV19; CDR3: CASRTTATDTQYF
D: NA; J: TRBJ1-1; size: NA; V: TRBV5-1; CDR3: CASSLGVNIGTEAFF
D: NA; J: TRBJ1-1; size: NA; V: TRBV4-3; CDR3: CASSLQGSTEAFF
D: NA; J: TRBJ1-1; size: NA; V: TRBV4-2; CDR3: CASSPPDSTNTEAFF
D: TRBD1; J: TRBJ2-7; size: NA; V: TRBV2; CDR3: CASSEGGQGRDEQYF
D: TRBD2; J: TRBJ2-2; size: NA; V: TRBV9; CDR3: CASSGGSASGYTGELFF
D: NA; J: TRBJ2-1; size: NA; V: TRBV9; CDR3: CASSVGFRDEQFF
D: NA; J: TRBJ2-2; size: NA; V: TRBV7-9; CDR3: CASSPRKGPHTGELFF
D: NA; J: TRBJ2-5; size: few; V: TRBV7-9; CDR3: CASSLESRAQYF
D: NA; J: TRBJ2-1; size: NA; V: TRBV6-5; CDR3: CASSYSGGHNEQFF
D: NA; J: TRBJ2-5; size: NA; V: TRBV9; CDR3: CASSPPARGDGAETQYF
D: NA; J: TRBJ1-5; size: few; V: TRBV6-2/TRBV6-3; CDR3: CASSLTKGMGNQPQHF
D: TRBD1; J: TRBJ2-1; size: NA; V: TRBV19; CDR3: CASSTHRGNEQFF
D: NA; J: TRBJ2-5; size: NA; V: TRBV15; CDR3: CATSRDRPSPKETQYF
D: TRBD1; J: TRBJ1-2; size: NA; V: TRBV5-6; CDR3: CASSLVTGDGYGYTF
D: NA; J: TRBJ2-1; size: NA; V: TRBV19; CDR3: CASSIGTSSYNEQFF
D: NA; J: TRBJ2-7; size: NA; V: TRBV6-2/TRBV6-3; CDR3: CASSYSVYEQYF
D: NA; J: TRBJ1-5; size: NA; V: TRBV19; CDR3: CASPGQDVYSNQPQHF
D: NA; J: TRBJ1-1; size: NA; V: TRBV30; CDR3: CAWSPRGVMNTEAFF
D: NA; J: TRBJ2-3; size: NA; V: TRBV5-4; CDR3: CASSFGVLPPTTDTQYF
D: NA; J: TRBJ2-5; size: NA; V: TRBV7-2; CDR3: CASSPDLGKETQYF
D: NA; J: TRBJ2-5; size: NA; V: TRBV6-2/TRBV6-3; CDR3: CASSSAETQYF
D: NA; J: TRBJ2-7; size: once; V: TRBV24-1; CDR3: CATSDSDQYEQYF
D: TRBD1; J: TRBJ1-2; size: NA; V: TRBV28; CDR3: CASSFPGQRNGYTF
D: TRBD1; J: TRBJ1-5; size: NA; V: TRBV7-2; CDR3: CASSPRTGEQPQHF
D: TRBD1; J: TRBJ1-1; size: NA; V: TRBV5-8; CDR3: CASSLLRQGEAFF
D: NA; J: TRBJ2-2; size: medium-sized; V: TRBV25-1; CDR3: CASSEKGVYLTGELFF
D: NA; J: TRBJ2-3; size: NA; V: TRBV4-2; CDR3: CASSQGREADTQYF
D: TRBD1; J: TRBJ1-6; size: NA; V: TRBV2; CDR3: CASSPWTGQVSPLHF
D: NA; J: TRBJ2-1; size: once; V: TRBV7-8; CDR3: CATSRAKSSYNEQFF
D: NA; J: TRBJ2-5; size: NA; V: TRBV6-5; CDR3: CASSFHRRAAEETQYF
D: NA; J: TRBJ2-3; size: once; V: TRBV7-8; CDR3: CASSLAVAGRDTQYF
D: NA; J: TRBJ1-6; size: NA; V: TRBV5-6; CDR3: CASSLRTPGNSPLHF
D: NA; J: TRBJ2-7; size: NA; V: TRBV5-1; CDR3: CASSFDTTRLYEQYF
D: NA; J: TRBJ1-2; size: NA; V: TRBV2; CDR3: CASSPVSGPQGYTF
D: TRBD1; J: TRBJ1-5; size: NA; V: TRBV28; CDR3: CASRSTGNQPQHF
D: NA; J: TRBJ1-2; size: NA; V: TRBV5-1; CDR3: CASSRDSTSYGYTF
D: NA; J: TRBJ2-7; size: NA; V: TRBV11-1; CDR3: CASSSTGLGSYEQYF
D: NA; J: TRBJ2-1; size: NA; V: TRBV11-2; CDR3: CASSLLEGGNNEQFF
D: TRBD2; J: TRBJ2-1; size: NA; V: TRBV30; CDR3: CAWSRLRGGGEQFF
D: NA; J: TRBJ2-7; size: NA; V: TRBV30; CDR3: CAWSEGRDTYYEQYF
D: NA; J: TRBJ1-5; size: NA; V: TRBV7-2; CDR3: CASSPRALGFQPQHF
D: NA; J: TRBJ1-5; size: NA; V: TRBV7-2; CDR3: CASSLSWLGSMQPQHF
D: NA; J: TRBJ1-5; size: NA; V: TRBV6-5; CDR3: CASSHLPNQPQHF
D: NA; J: TRBJ2-2; size: NA; V: TRBV5-4; CDR3: CASSAWQNTGELFF
D: TRBD1; J: TRBJ1-6; size: NA; V: TRBV28; CDR3: CASRPGQGEFSPLHF
D: NA; J: TRBJ1-2; size: once; V: TRBV7-2; CDR3: CASSPLEGLGYTF
D: TRBD2; J: TRBJ2-3; size: NA; V: TRBV9; CDR3: CASNPYGGGDTQYF
D: TRBD1; J: TRBJ2-2; size: NA; V: TRBV29-1; CDR3: CSVTLTGAGELFF
D: NA; J: TRBJ2-1; size: once; V: TRBV2; CDR3: CASSEVLSYPPRAEQFF
D: NA; J: TRBJ1-2; size: NA; V: TRBV30; CDR3: CAWRGGSDYGYTF
D: TRBD1; J: TRBJ2-5; size: NA; V: TRBV9; CDR3: CASSVFPTGGQETQYF
D: TRBD1; J: TRBJ1-4; size: NA; V: TRBV19; CDR3: CASSVLYGQGGEKLFF
D: NA; J: TRBJ2-1; size: NA; V: TRBV9; CDR3: CASSAGSRTNEQFF
D: NA; J: TRBJ2-3; size: few; V: TRBV28; CDR3: CASRPEASTDTQYF